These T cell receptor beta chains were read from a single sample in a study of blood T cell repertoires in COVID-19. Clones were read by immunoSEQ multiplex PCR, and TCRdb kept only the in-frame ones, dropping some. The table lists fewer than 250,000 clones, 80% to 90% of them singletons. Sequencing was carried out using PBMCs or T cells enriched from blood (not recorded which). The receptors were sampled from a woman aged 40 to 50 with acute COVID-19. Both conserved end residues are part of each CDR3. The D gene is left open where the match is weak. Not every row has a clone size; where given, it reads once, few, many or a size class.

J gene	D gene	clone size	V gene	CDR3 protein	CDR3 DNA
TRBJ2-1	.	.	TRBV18	CASSPGQSYNEQFF	TGTGCCAGCTCACCAGGACAAAGCTACAATGAGCAGTTCTTC
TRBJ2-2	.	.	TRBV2	CASSAGSGELFF	TGTGCCAGCAGTGCAGGGTCCGGGGAGCTGTTTTTT
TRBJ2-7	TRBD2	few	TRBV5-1	CASSPEGGSSYEQYF	TGCGCCAGCAGCCCTGAAGGCGGGAGTTCCTACGAGCAGTACTTC
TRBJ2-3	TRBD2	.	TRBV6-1	CASSEDWTSGPDTQYF	TGTGCCAGCAGTGAAGACTGGACTAGCGGTCCAGATACGCAGTATTTT
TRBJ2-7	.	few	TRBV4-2	CATPKGAPYEQYF	TGTGCCACCCCTAAGGGAGCCCCCTACGAGCAGTACTTC
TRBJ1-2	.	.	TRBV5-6	CASSFQDRYYGYTF	TGTGCCAGCAGCTTCCAGGACAGATACTATGGCTACACCTTC
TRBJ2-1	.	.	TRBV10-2	CASSIRGTAPEQFF	TGCGCCAGCAGCATTCGGGGGACTGCTCCTGAGCAGTTCTTC
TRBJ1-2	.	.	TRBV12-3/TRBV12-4	CASSGTNFYGYTF	TGTGCCAGCAGCGGGACAAACTTTTATGGCTACACCTTC
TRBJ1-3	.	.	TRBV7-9	CASSLDPAGNTIYF	TGTGCCAGCAGCTTAGATCCGGCTGGAAACACCATATATTTT
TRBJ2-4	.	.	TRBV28	CASSGTGKGDKNIQYF	TGTGCCAGCAGTGGCACAGGGAAAGGAGACAAAAACATTCAGTACTTC
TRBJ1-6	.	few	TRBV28	CASIGQRGSPLHF	TGTGCCAGCATAGGACAGAGGGGTTCACCCCTCCACTTT
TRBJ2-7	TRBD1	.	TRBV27	CACRDRNYEQYF	TGTGCCTGCCGGGACAGGAACTACGAGCAGTACTTC
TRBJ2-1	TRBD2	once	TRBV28	CASSFASGRPEQFF	TGTGCCAGCAGTTTTGCTAGCGGGAGACCCGAGCAGTTCTTC
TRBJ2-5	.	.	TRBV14	CASSQGIRSIGMETQYF	TGTGCCAGCAGCCAAGGGATCAGGTCCATCGGGATGGAGACCCAGTACTTC
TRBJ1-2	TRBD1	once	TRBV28	CASSLLSLLGQGYYGYTF	TGTGCCAGCAGCCTACTATCCCTTTTGGGACAGGGGTACTATGGCTACACCTTC
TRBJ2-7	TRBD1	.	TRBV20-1	CSASTGGTYEQYF	TGCAGTGCTAGTACAGGGGGCACCTACGAGCAGTACTTC
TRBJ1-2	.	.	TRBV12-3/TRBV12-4	CASSFTQSYGYTF	TGTGCCAGCAGTTTCACCCAGTCCTATGGCTACACCTTC
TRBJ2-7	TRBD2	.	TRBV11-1	CASSRGVSGSYEQYF	TGTGCCAGCAGCCGAGGTGTTAGCGGGAGCTACGAGCAGTACTTC
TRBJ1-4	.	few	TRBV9	CASSATDQGEKLFF	TGTGCCAGCAGCGCCACGGACCAGGGCGAAAAACTGTTTTTT
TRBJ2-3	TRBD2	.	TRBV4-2	CASSQDWTSGRSDTQYF	TGTGCCAGCAGCCAAGATTGGACTAGCGGGAGGTCTGATACGCAGTATTTT
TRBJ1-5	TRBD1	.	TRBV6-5	CASYNTGTGSQPQHF	TGTGCCAGCTATAACACCGGGACAGGGAGCCAGCCCCAGCATTTT
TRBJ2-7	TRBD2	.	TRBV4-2	CASSQDLALAGYEQYF	TGTGCCAGCAGCCAAGATCTCGCGCTAGCGGGCTACGAGCAGTACTTC
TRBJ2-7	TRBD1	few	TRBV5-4	CASSSDRGHRNEQYF	TGTGCCAGCAGCTCCGACAGGGGACATCGAAACGAGCAGTACTTC
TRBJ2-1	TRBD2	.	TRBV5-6	CASSFWDYTSYNEQFF	TGTGCCAGCAGCTTTTGGGACTACACCTCCTACAATGAGCAGTTCTTC
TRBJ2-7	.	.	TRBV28	CASSFSSGTYEQYF	TGTGCCAGCAGTTTTAGTAGCGGAACCTACGAGCAGTACTTC
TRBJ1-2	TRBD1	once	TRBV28	CASSAPGQGALYGYTF	TGTGCCAGCAGTGCGCCGGGACAGGGGGCTCTGTATGGCTACACCTTC
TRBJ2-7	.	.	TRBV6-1	CASSEAGGEQYF	TGTGCCAGCAGTGAAGCAGGCGGCGAGCAGTACTTC